Given below is one T cell receptor (beta chain) in context. The sample belongs to a study of a mutant IDH1 vaccine in newly diagnosed glioma. Study-level background: Patients under treatment included roughly 60% males and 37.5% females and had a mean age of approximately 44 years. Previous care, which was radiotherapy, temozolomide, or both, most often involved both.

The CDR3 has 15 amino acids. The V end lost 0 bases, the J end lost 5 bases, and 10 bases lay between the germline ends. Germline V gene data show CDR1 as MNHEY and CDR2 as SMNVEV (reference sequence). Sequencing was performed with immunoSEQ multiplex PCR; in TCRdb, only in-frame clones are kept and a portion is missing. This repertoire shows approximately 88,000 clones, around 77% found once; its top ten account for less than 9.5%. Time point defined: baseline, week 1 (first vaccination visit). Treatment indicated: pre-vaccination baseline after standard-of-care therapy. This clonotype originated in a man between 35 and 55 years old with glioma. The specimen comprised PBMCs, sampled from a glioma patient treated with radiotherapy, temozolomide or both. This chain links TRBV27 with TRBJ2-2; TRBD2 might be the D (5 bases). CDR3 coding DNA: TGTGCCAGCAGTTTATCCGGGGAAGGGACCGGGGAGCTGTTTTTT. Amino acid sequence: CASSLSGEGTGELFF.